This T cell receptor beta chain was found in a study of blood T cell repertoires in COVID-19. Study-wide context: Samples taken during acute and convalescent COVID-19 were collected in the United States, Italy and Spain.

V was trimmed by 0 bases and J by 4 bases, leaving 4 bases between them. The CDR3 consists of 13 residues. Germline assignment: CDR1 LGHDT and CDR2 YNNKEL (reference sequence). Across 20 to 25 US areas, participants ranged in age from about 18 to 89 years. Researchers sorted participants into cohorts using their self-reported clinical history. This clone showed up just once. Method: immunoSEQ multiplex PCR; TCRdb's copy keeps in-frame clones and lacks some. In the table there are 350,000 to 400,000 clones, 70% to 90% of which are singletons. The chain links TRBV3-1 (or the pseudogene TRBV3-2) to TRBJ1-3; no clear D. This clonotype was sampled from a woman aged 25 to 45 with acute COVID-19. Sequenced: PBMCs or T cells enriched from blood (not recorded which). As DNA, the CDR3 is TGTGCCAGCAGCCAAGATCTGGGAAACACCATATATTTT. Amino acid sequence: CASSQDLGNTIYF.